This TCR beta chain was sequenced during a study of blood T cells in healthy people across ages. At the level of the study: About one barcoded TCR beta cDNA was captured per two T cells.

Study-wide points: With age, beta diversity per million T cells declined roughly linearly, significantly by 40 to 50. More naive CD4+ cells and higher diversity marked long-lived donors relative to aged donors.

Total RNA, at least 6 micrograms per sample, was extracted from PBMCs. Turning to this clonotype: Its matching antigen is unknown.

A second PCR, run for roughly 7 to 12 cycles, used a sample-barcoded 5' primer plus a J-beta primer mix. One entry per CDR3 protein, called by TCRdb with MiXCR from the 5' RACE reads. The table lists about 1.4 million distinct CDR3 sequences, approximately 59% of them singletons. The CDR3 contains 17 residues. Germline V gene data show CDR1 as SGDLS and CDR2 as YYNGEE. V dropped 4 bases and J dropped 0; count of bases not matched to a gene: 11. The sequencing sample was made of blood. The TCR sequence derives from a man aged 18 to 29 in good health. V and J are TRBV9 and TRBJ2-3; 7 nucleotides match TRBD1. The CDR3 nucleotides read TGTGCCAGCAGCCCCGGTATTTGGGGACAGAGCACAGATACGCAGTATTTT. This codes for CASSPGIWGQSTDTQYF. Full variable domain (missing parts from reference TRBV9 and TRBJ2-3): DSGVTQTPKHLITATGQRVTLRCSPRSGDLSVYWYQQSLDQGLQFLIQYYNGEERAKGNILERFSAQQFPDLHSELNLSSLELGDSALYFCASSPGIWGQSTDTQYFGPGTRLTVL.